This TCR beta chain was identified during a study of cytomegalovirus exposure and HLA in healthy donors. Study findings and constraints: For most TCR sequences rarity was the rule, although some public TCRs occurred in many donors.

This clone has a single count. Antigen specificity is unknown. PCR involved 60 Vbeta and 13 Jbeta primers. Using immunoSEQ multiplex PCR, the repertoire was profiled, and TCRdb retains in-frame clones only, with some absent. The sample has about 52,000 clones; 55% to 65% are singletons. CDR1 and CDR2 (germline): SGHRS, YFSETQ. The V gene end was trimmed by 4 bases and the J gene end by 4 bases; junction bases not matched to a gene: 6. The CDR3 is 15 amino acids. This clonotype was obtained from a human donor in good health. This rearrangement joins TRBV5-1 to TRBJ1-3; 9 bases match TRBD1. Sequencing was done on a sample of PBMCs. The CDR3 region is CASSPWTGAGNTIYF. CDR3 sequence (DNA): TGCGCCAGCAGCCCCTGGACAGGGGCAGGAAACACCATATATTTT.